This is a list of T cell receptor beta chains from one sample in a study of T cells in Graves' hyperthyroidism and ophthalmopathy. TCRdb independently ran MiXCR on the multiplex PCR reads; one entry per CDR3 protein. This sample has 250,000 to 400,000 distinct CDR3 sequences; roughly 13% occur once, and the top ten carry approximately 35%. Sequences were obtained from blood. These receptors were collected from a woman aged 35 to 49 with Graves' ophthalmopathy. The CDR3 runs from the conserved cysteine through the conserved F or W. Fields, in order: V gene, CDR3 protein.

v_gene: TRBV20-1
CDR3aa: CSADGAATMNNEQFF

v_gene: TRBV5-5
CDR3aa: CASSLLSTITADTQYF

v_gene: TRBV13
CDR3aa: CASSVRASGESSYNEQFF

v_gene: TRBV20-1
CDR3aa: CSARDLAGLYHEQYF

v_gene: TRBV14
CDR3aa: CASSQEQWGGSYEQYF

v_gene: TRBV12-3/TRBV12-4
CDR3aa: CASRGTGQLYNEQFF

v_gene: TRBV20-1
CDR3aa: CSASGGEGNIQYF

v_gene: TRBV27
CDR3aa: CASSFTRTSETLETQYF

v_gene: TRBV14
CDR3aa: CASSQFRDNFMNTEAFF

v_gene: TRBV7-8
CDR3aa: CASSDQTGDTEAFF

v_gene: TRBV6-1
CDR3aa: CASSGGQGAGDTGELFF

v_gene: TRBV11-1
CDR3aa: CASLDREAQYF

v_gene: TRBV20-1
CDR3aa: CRADRMNTEAFF

v_gene: TRBV6-1
CDR3aa: CASRPGRRSDEQYF

v_gene: TRBV12-3/TRBV12-4
CDR3aa: CASSRRDRGSGGYTF

v_gene: TRBV2
CDR3aa: CASSEALGGPPETQYF

v_gene: TRBV6-1
CDR3aa: CASTHSSASTDTQYF

v_gene: TRBV2
CDR3aa: CASGRDSTWEQYF

v_gene: TRBV30
CDR3aa: CAWSAGGVAKNIQYF

v_gene: TRBV19
CDR3aa: CASSIPTGAPRGSEAFF

v_gene: TRBV24-1
CDR3aa: CATSDLGDRTNSNQPQHF

v_gene: TRBV20-1
CDR3aa: CSVSGQQETQYF

v_gene: TRBV18
CDR3aa: CASSTGLGNTIYF

v_gene: TRBV2
CDR3aa: CASKLQVGKNIQYF

v_gene: TRBV28
CDR3aa: CASSLGDSGRASGQYF

v_gene: TRBV5-1
CDR3aa: CASSLRPPTDTQYF

v_gene: TRBV20-1
CDR3aa: CSATQGSSTDTQYF

v_gene: TRBV28
CDR3aa: CASSSPGRVLGEQYF

v_gene: TRBV20-1
CDR3aa: CSARDRDRTGDYEQYF

v_gene: TRBV20-1
CDR3aa: CSAGLARTYEQYF

v_gene: TRBV9
CDR3aa: CASSGPDPNTGELFF

v_gene: TRBV12-3/TRBV12-4
CDR3aa: CASRPGGPTYNEQFF

v_gene: TRBV19
CDR3aa: CASSISPGSNQPQHF

v_gene: TRBV7-2
CDR3aa: CASSLTSGGRSGANVLTF

v_gene: TRBV6-1
CDR3aa: CASSLRRSVNTGELFF

v_gene: TRBV6-1
CDR3aa: CASSSPRGGTDTQYF

v_gene: TRBV3-1
CDR3aa: CASSLTHEQFF

v_gene: TRBV16
CDR3aa: CASSQSTGGISYEQYF